This T cell receptor (beta chain) was identified in a study of spatial heterogeneity in lung cancer. Germline CDR1 is SGHRS and CDR2 is YFSETQ. The CDR3 spans 15 residues. V trimming: 4 bases; J trimming: 5 bases; junction bases outside the gene matches: 11. Time point here: sample taken at primary tumor resection. Tumor, nontumor lung or frozen PBMC supplied whole RNA, sequenced without sorting. MiXCR, applied by TCRdb to the 5' RACE reads, yields one record per CDR3 protein. This sample has tens of thousands of distinct CDR3 sequences, with around 12% found just once. This clonotype occurred a few times.

The TCR originated in a male donor with early-stage non-small cell lung cancer. This chain joins TRBV5-1 and TRBJ1-1; TRBD1 agrees at 7 bases. The material was PBMCs, obtained at surgery. The CDR3: CASSQIQGPGTEAFF. The CDR3 bases are TGCGCCAGCAGCCAAATACAGGGGCCGGGGACTGAAGCTTTCTTT.